The 19 T cell receptor beta chains below come from one sample, sequenced in a study of cytomegalovirus exposure and HLA in healthy donors. The PCR made use of 60 Vbeta and 13 Jbeta primers. Clones were read by immunoSEQ multiplex PCR, and TCRdb kept only the in-frame ones, dropping some. This table has about 160,000 clones, about 85% appearing once. Input material: PBMCs. The receptors were sampled from a woman between 45 and 65 years old in good health and CMV-seropositive.

This sequence joins TRBV7-9 and TRBJ1-2; possibly TRBD1 for D (5 bases). In germline, CDR1 is SEHNR, CDR2 FQNEAQ (reference sequence). The CDR3 is made up of 14 amino acids. V was trimmed by 5 bases and J by 3 bases, leaving 13 bases between them. CDR3 loop: CASSPSGDHYGYTF. The DNA for the CDR3 is TGTGCCAGCAGCCCTTCGGGGGATCACTATGGCTACACCTTC.

This sequence joins TRBV19 and TRBJ1-2, with 7 bases aligning to TRBD1. CDR1 and CDR2 from the germline V gene are LNHDA and SQIVND (reference sequence). The CDR3 runs 16 residues. The junction had 11 bases not matched to a gene; V was cut back by 7 bases and J by 0 bases. CDR3 in amino acids: CASTPLGTAANYGYTF. The CDR3 nucleotides are TGTGCCAGTACCCCCCTAGGGACAGCAGCTAACTATGGCTACACCTTC.

The J gene is TRBJ2-5, the V gene TRBV7-2; 9 bases line up with TRBD2. The CDR3 length is 17 residues. Trimming cost V 1 base and J 5 bases; bases outside gene matches: 11. Looked up from germline, CDR1 is SGHTA and CDR2 is FQGNSA. The CDR3 loop is CASSLGELAGRRETQYF. The CDR3 DNA reads TGTGCCAGCAGCTTAGGGGAGCTAGCGGGGAGGCGGGAGACCCAGTACTTC.

The chain links TRBV9 to TRBJ2-3; TRBD2 might be the D (5 bases). The ends were cut back, 2 bases at V and 3 bases at J, with 10 bases in the middle. Germline-derived CDR1 and CDR2 are SGDLS and YYNGEE. The CDR3 has 14 amino acids. For the CDR3, the DNA is TGTGCCAGCAGCGTTGACGGAGGAACAGATACGCAGTATTTT. Its protein product is CASSVDGGTDTQYF. The whole variable domain, filled in from reference TRBV9 and TRBJ2-3, reads DSGVTQTPKHLITATGQRVTLRCSPRSGDLSVYWYQQSLDQGLQFLIQYYNGEERAKGNILERFSAQQFPDLHSELNLSSLELGDSALYFCASSVDGGTDTQYFGPGTRLTVL.

This chain uses TRBV28 with TRBJ2-1; D call uncertain. Germline lookup yields CDR1 MDHEN and CDR2 SYDVKM. V was clipped by 7 bases and J by 7 bases, with 14 bases between them. The CDR3 consists of 13 residues. CDR3 sequence (DNA): TGTGCCAGCACTGACTCCCTGGCGAATGAGCAGTTCTTC. Translated: CASTDSLANEQFF. The full variable domain, completed using reference TRBV28 and TRBJ2-1, is DVKVTQSSRYLVKRTGEKVFLECVQDMDHENMFWYRQDPGLGLRLIYFSYDVKMKEKGDIPEGYSVSREKKERFSLILESASTNQTSMYLCASTDSLANEQFFGPGTRLTVL.

The chain joins TRBV28 to TRBJ1-1; a weak D match, TRBD1 (6 bases). Trimming removed 5 bases from V and 8 bases from J, with 21 bases in between. The germline CDR1 and CDR2 sequences are MDHEN and SYDVKM. This CDR3 contains 15 residues. CDR3 bases: TGTGCCAGCAGTACCCTGGGAGGGGGGTTGGGAGAAGCTTTCTTT. Its translation: CASSTLGGGLGEAFF.

Note on this clone: Other nucleotide sequences in the sample specify the same CDR3. V usage is TRBV9 and J usage is TRBJ2-7; D is unclear. CDR1 and CDR2 (germline): SGDLS, YYNGEE. V was shortened by 0 bases and J by 0 bases, with 7 bases between the two germline ends. The CDR3 runs 14 residues. CDR3 loop: CASSVADTSYEQYF. The CDR3 DNA follows: TGTGCCAGCAGCGTAGCTGACACCTCCTACGAGCAGTACTTC.

The V and J genes are TRBV2 and TRBJ2-5; D call uncertain. Trimming stripped 7 bases from V and 3 bases from J, with 15 bases between. The germline V gene encodes CDR1 SNHLY and CDR2 FYNNEI. There are 14 residues in the CDR3. CDR3 nucleotides: TGTGCCAGCACCCGAACGCGCAGCGAAGAGACCCAGTACTTC. Its translation: CASTRTRSEETQYF.

This clone was found a few times. The genes are TRBV7-8 and TRBJ2-3; a weak D match, TRBD2 (7 bases). The V end lost 4 bases, the J end lost 4 bases, and 21 bases lay between the germline ends. Germline lookup yields CDR1 SGHVS and CDR2 FQNEAQ. The CDR3 sequence is 17 residues long. CDR3 DNA: TGTGCCAGCAGCTGGAATCGGGGGGCTCGTGTCCCAGATACGCAGTATTTT. It is translated as CASSWNRGARVPDTQYF.

The V and J genes are TRBV18 and TRBJ1-3, with D tentatively TRBD1 (6 bases). V was trimmed by 5 bases and J by 2 bases, leaving 13 bases between them. Germline lookup yields CDR1 KGHSH and CDR2 LQKENI. The CDR3 sequence is 15 residues long. The chain's CDR3 is CASSVFPGAGNTIYF. CDR3 nucleotide sequence: TGTGCCAGCTCAGTGTTTCCAGGGGCTGGAAACACCATATATTTT.

The rearrangement joins TRBV7-9 to TRBJ2-7, with TRBD2 identical over 13 bases. This CDR3 comprises 12 residues. With 5 bases clipped from V and 13 bases from J, the junction kept 5 bases outside the gene matches. From germline, CDR1 is SEHNR and CDR2 FQNEAQ (reference sequence). The chain's CDR3 is CASSPGLAGEYF. In DNA, the CDR3 is TGTGCCAGCAGCCCCGGACTAGCGGGGGAATACTTC.

The chain is built from TRBV4-2 and TRBJ2-1; 10 nucleotides match TRBD2. This CDR3 is built from 19 residues. Germline values: CDR1 LGHNA, CDR2 YNFKEQ. Trimming removed 4 bases from V and 0 bases from J; junction bases left unmatched: 12. CDR3 bases: TGTGCCAGCAGCCCTTCTCTCCTCGTAGCGGGAGGCTCCTACAATGAGCAGTTCTTC. It is translated as CASSPSLLVAGGSYNEQFF.

CDR3 nucleotides: TGTGCCAGCAGCTTAGTTGGGGGGTTGAACTATGGCTACACCTTC. This codes for CASSLVGGLNYGYTF. The V call is TRBV7-8, the J call TRBJ1-2; a possible D gene is TRBD1 (5 bases). V was clipped by 1 base and J by 2 bases, with 11 bases between them. The germline V gene has CDR1 SGHVS and CDR2 FQNEAQ. The CDR3 has 15 residues. The full variable domain, rest sourced from reference TRBV7-8 and TRBJ1-2, is GAGVSQSPRYKVAKRGQDVALRCDPISGHVSLFWYQQALGQGPEFLTYFQNEAQLDKSGLPSDRFFAERPEGSVSTLKIQRTQQEDSAVYLCASSLVGGLNYGYTFGSGTRLTVV.

Regarding this clone: At one end, the junction sequence differs from germline, possibly due to a read error. This sample also contains other DNA sequences that code for the same CDR3. The V and J genes are TRBV7-2 and TRBJ1-2; TRBD1 matches at 11 bases. The CDR3 loop spans 15 amino acids. Looked up from germline, CDR1 is SGHTA and CDR2 is FQGNSA. DNA for the CDR3: TGTGCCAGCAGCTTAGATTTTGGAGGACAGGGGGCTTTGCCCTTC. Amino acid sequence: CASSLDFGGQGALPF. Full variable domain (remainder filled in from reference TRBV7-2 and TRBJ1-2): GAGVSQSPSNKVTEKGKDVELRCDPISGHTALYWYRQSLGQGLEFLIYFQGNSAPDKSGLPSDRFSAERTGGSVSTLTIQRTQQEDSAVYLCASSLDFGGQGALPFGSGTRLTVV.

The CDR3 here is CASSPLAGALAFF. The CDR3 DNA reads as TGTGCCAGCAGTCCCCTGGCAGGGGCGTTGGCTTTCTTT. The V and J genes are TRBV28 and TRBJ1-1, with D perhaps TRBD1 (6 bases). From germline, CDR1 is MDHEN and CDR2 SYDVKM. The CDR3 is made up of 13 amino acids. Trimming shortened V by 5 bases and J by 11 bases, and 18 bases separated the two germline ends.

J is TRBJ1-1 and V is TRBV9; maybe TRBD1 (6 bases). This CDR3 comprises 18 residues. Germline loops: CDR1 SGDLS, CDR2 YYNGEE. V was trimmed by 4 bases and J by 5 bases, leaving 27 bases between them. This chain's CDR3 is CASSIADLRGGRGTEAFF. Written as DNA, the CDR3 is TGTGCCAGCAGCATCGCTGATCTCAGGGGAGGGAGGGGAACTGAAGCTTTCTTT.

The rearrangement uses TRBV27 and TRBJ1-2, with D unresolved. CDR1 is MNHEY and CDR2 is SMNVEV in the germline V gene (reference sequence). This CDR3 spans 15 amino acids. The V and J ends lost 2 bases and 4 bases respectively, with 14 bases between them. The CDR3 spells CASSLMKRAPYGYTF. DNA for the CDR3: TGTGCCAGCAGTTTAATGAAGAGGGCCCCCTATGGCTACACCTTC.

This chain links TRBV30 with TRBJ1-1, with a tentative D call TRBD1 (6 bases). This CDR3 is 13 amino acids long. Trimming left V 3 bases short and J 4 bases short, with 12 bases between. Looked up from germline, CDR1 is GTSNPN and CDR2 is SVGIG (reference sequence). CDR3 coding DNA: TGTGCCTGGAGCGCACAGGGTAGCACTGAAGCTTTCTTT. It translates to CAWSAQGSTEAFF.

This chain connects TRBV5-1 to TRBJ2-1; 12 positions match TRBD2. Germline V gives CDR1 SGHRS, CDR2 YFSETQ. This CDR3 has 19 amino acids. Trimming cost V 7 bases and J 1 base; bases outside gene matches: 15. Here the CDR3 DNA reads TGCGCCAGCCGGCCTAAATTACTAGCGGGGGGATCGTCCTACAATGAGCAGTTCTTC. This translates into CASRPKLLAGGSSYNEQFF.